This T cell receptor beta chain was sequenced in a study of human T cells and chemical hapten exposure. Findings and caveats of the study: Controls had significantly fewer large CDR3 similarity clusters than were formed by expanded TCRs.

The time point denotes: patch test 1, 2 weeks after DPC sensitization. Treatment reported: therapeutic diphenylcyclopropenone sensitization with weekly scalp DPC. This clonotype has more than one count but fewer than ten. Antigen: not known. TCRdb re-derived calls from the RACE reads in MiXCR, one entry per CDR3 protein. Among about 360,000 distinct CDR3 sequences, more than 4.5% were seen once, and the ten largest hold 2% to 2.5%. Germline CDR1 MNHEY, CDR2 SMNVEV (reference sequence). The length of the CDR3 is 14 residues. V lost 3 bases, J lost 4 bases, and 12 bases lay in between. The chain joins TRBV27 to TRBJ1-1; D is perhaps TRBD1 (5 bases). The sample in question was whole blood, obtained in connection with sensitization to the hapten diphenylcyclopropenone (DPC). The source of this sequence is a woman aged 45-65 years with alopecia areata. Some clones in this sample may be carry-over from other donors' samples. CDR3 sequence (DNA): TGTGCCAGCAGTTTCCCGGGGCGAGCCACTGAAGCTTTCTTT. Residues: CASSFPGRATEAFF.